The rows below give T cell receptor beta chains drawn from one sample of a study of long-term antiretroviral therapy in people with HIV. The protocol was immunoSEQ multiplex PCR, while the TCRdb copy is restricted to in-frame clones and leaves out a portion. Found here are some 20,000 clones, around 77% of them singletons; the top ten hold about 6.9%. This sample comprised unsorted PBMCs, obtained 2.2 years after starting antiretroviral therapy. The receptor set was obtained from a man aged 50-60 years with HIV. The CDR3 runs from the conserved cysteine through the conserved F or W. The order of the fields is clone size, J gene, V gene, D gene, CDR3 protein, CDR3 DNA. D genes are given only for firm matches. Expanded clones get a size class; other rows say once, few or many, or leave the size out.

abundance: few
j_gene: TRBJ2-5
v_gene: TRBV18
d_gene: NA
CDR3aa: CASSRVRVEGETQYF
CDR3nt: TGTGCCAGCTCACGTGTTCGGGTTGAGGGAGAGACCCAGTACTTC

abundance: NA
j_gene: TRBJ2-3
v_gene: TRBV5-4
d_gene: TRBD2
CDR3aa: CASSRTSGGARTDTQYF
CDR3nt: TGTGCCAGCAGCCGGACTAGCGGGGGGGCGAGGACAGATACGCAGTATTTT

abundance: NA
j_gene: TRBJ2-1
v_gene: TRBV5-4
d_gene: TRBD2
CDR3aa: CASSSRTSGLNNEQFF
CDR3nt: TGTGCCAGCAGCTCCCGGACTAGCGGGTTGAACAATGAGCAGTTCTTC

abundance: NA
j_gene: TRBJ1-5
v_gene: TRBV6-5
d_gene: NA
CDR3aa: CASSWTGNQPQHF
CDR3nt: TGTGCCAGCAGTTGGACTGGCAATCAGCCCCAGCATTTT

abundance: few
j_gene: TRBJ2-7
v_gene: TRBV7-9
d_gene: TRBD1
CDR3aa: CASSLGTAEQYF
CDR3nt: TGTGCCAGCAGCCTTGGGACAGCCGAGCAGTACTTC

abundance: few
j_gene: TRBJ1-2
v_gene: TRBV28
d_gene: NA
CDR3aa: CASRTSYGYTF
CDR3nt: TGTGCCAGCAGGACTTCCTATGGCTACACCTTC

abundance: NA
j_gene: TRBJ1-3
v_gene: TRBV28
d_gene: NA
CDR3aa: CASSLWEARNTIYF
CDR3nt: TGTGCCAGCAGTTTATGGGAGGCACGAAACACCATATATTTT

abundance: NA
j_gene: TRBJ2-1
v_gene: TRBV4-2
d_gene: NA
CDR3aa: CASSQMAGGGEQFF
CDR3nt: TGTGCCAGCAGCCAGATGGCTGGAGGGGGTGAGCAGTTCTTC

abundance: NA
j_gene: TRBJ2-7
v_gene: TRBV5-5
d_gene: NA
CDR3aa: CASSLGTVYEQYF
CDR3nt: TGTGCCAGCAGCTTGGGGACAGTCTACGAGCAGTACTTC

abundance: NA
j_gene: TRBJ1-1
v_gene: TRBV7-2
d_gene: NA
CDR3aa: CASSLARANTEAFF
CDR3nt: TGTGCCAGCAGCTTAGCGAGAGCCAACACTGAAGCTTTCTTT

abundance: NA
j_gene: TRBJ1-6
v_gene: TRBV5-8
d_gene: NA
CDR3aa: CASRRTSSLYNSPLHF
CDR3nt: TGTGCCAGCAGACGGACATCTTCCCTCTATAATTCACCCCTCCACTTT

abundance: once
j_gene: TRBJ1-2
v_gene: TRBV19
d_gene: NA
CDR3aa: CASSSDSGDTF
CDR3nt: TGTGCCAGTAGTTCCGATTCGGGGGACACCTTC

abundance: NA
j_gene: TRBJ1-4
v_gene: TRBV28
d_gene: TRBD1
CDR3aa: CASRTPPHRGQWEKLFF
CDR3nt: TGTGCCAGCCGCACCCCCCCCCACAGGGGGCAATGGGAAAAACTGTTTTTT

abundance: NA
j_gene: TRBJ2-1
v_gene: TRBV29-1
d_gene: NA
CDR3aa: CSVVNLLSSYNEQFF
CDR3nt: TGCAGCGTTGTTAACCTCCTAAGCTCCTACAATGAGCAGTTCTTC

abundance: NA
j_gene: TRBJ2-3
v_gene: TRBV9
d_gene: NA
CDR3aa: CASSVGGGEDTQYF
CDR3nt: TGTGCCAGCAGCGTAGGAGGAGGGGAAGATACGCAGTATTTT

abundance: few
j_gene: TRBJ2-1
v_gene: TRBV11-2
d_gene: TRBD2
CDR3aa: CASSLGGGIYNEQFF
CDR3nt: TGTGCCAGCAGTTTGGGCGGGGGGATTTACAATGAGCAGTTCTTC

abundance: NA
j_gene: TRBJ1-1
v_gene: TRBV7-8
d_gene: NA
CDR3aa: CASSSQGQTKAFF
CDR3nt: TGTGCCAGCAGCTCCCAAGGGCAGACGAAGGCTTTCTTT

abundance: few
j_gene: TRBJ1-2
v_gene: TRBV7-9
d_gene: NA
CDR3aa: CASSLVGYGYTF
CDR3nt: TGTGCCAGCAGCTTAGTAGGGTACGGCTACACCTTC

abundance: NA
j_gene: TRBJ2-6
v_gene: TRBV7-2
d_gene: NA
CDR3aa: CASSLVRAGANVLTF
CDR3nt: TGTGCCAGCAGCTTAGTTAGGGCTGGGGCCAACGTCCTGACTTTC

abundance: NA
j_gene: TRBJ2-2
v_gene: TRBV6-5
d_gene: NA
CDR3aa: CASSYSYGANTGELFF
CDR3nt: TGTGCCAGCAGTTACTCGTACGGTGCGAACACCGGGGAGCTGTTTTTT

abundance: once
j_gene: TRBJ1-4
v_gene: TRBV4-1
d_gene: NA
CDR3aa: CASSPSDGAGEKLFF
CDR3nt: TGCGCCAGCAGCCCGTCGGACGGGGCCGGCGAAAAACTGTTTTTT

abundance: NA
j_gene: TRBJ2-1
v_gene: TRBV6-5
d_gene: TRBD2
CDR3aa: CASSYSSGSVNEQFF
CDR3nt: TGTGCCAGCAGTTATTCTAGCGGGAGCGTCAATGAGCAGTTCTTC

abundance: NA
j_gene: TRBJ2-3
v_gene: TRBV4-1
d_gene: NA
CDR3aa: CASSQDGDTQYF
CDR3nt: TGCGCCAGCAGCCAAGATGGCGATACGCAGTATTTT

abundance: once
j_gene: TRBJ2-1
v_gene: TRBV10-2
d_gene: TRBD2
CDR3aa: CASSEELAGTIYNEQFF
CDR3nt: TGCGCCAGCAGTGAAGAACTAGCGGGGACGATATACAATGAGCAGTTCTTC

abundance: NA
j_gene: TRBJ1-2
v_gene: TRBV6-5
d_gene: NA
CDR3aa: CASSGIGSYGYTF
CDR3nt: TGTGCCAGCAGTGGCATCGGCAGCTATGGCTACACCTTC

abundance: once
j_gene: TRBJ2-7
v_gene: TRBV29-1
d_gene: NA
CDR3aa: CSVVPEGQASYEQYF
CDR3nt: TGCAGCGTTGTCCCCGAGGGTCAGGCCTCCTACGAGCAGTACTTC

abundance: once
j_gene: TRBJ1-4
v_gene: TRBV11-2
d_gene: TRBD1
CDR3aa: CASSSDRVGEKLFF
CDR3nt: TGTGCCAGCAGCTCGGACAGGGTTGGAGAAAAACTGTTTTTT

abundance: NA
j_gene: TRBJ1-1
v_gene: TRBV11-2
d_gene: NA
CDR3aa: CASGDRNTEAFF
CDR3nt: TGTGCCAGCGGCGACCGAAACACTGAAGCTTTCTTT